This T cell receptor (beta chain) appears in the sequencing data of a study of cytomegalovirus exposure and HLA in healthy donors. Trimming took off 0 bases at V and 4 bases at J, with 11 bases between the two ends. Per the germline V gene, CDR1 is SGHTS and CDR2 is YDEGEE. CDR3 length: 15 residues. The PCR ran on 60 Vbeta and 13 Jbeta primers. Generated by immunoSEQ multiplex PCR, the TCRdb table keeps only in-frame clones and is missing some. In the table there are 200,000 or so clones, roughly four fifths of which are singletons. Remarks on this clone: Antigen: not known.

Study-wide results and caveats: As a later analysis showed, several of the most significant clusters appeared to be linked to common viral pathogens. In terms of immune exposure information, only CMV serostatus was available.

This clonotype was sampled from a woman aged 40 to 49 in good health and CMV-seronegative. What was sequenced was PBMCs. The chain joins TRBV5-8 to TRBJ1-3, with a possible D match to TRBD1 (5 bases). CDR3 bases: TGTGCCAGCAGCTTGGCCTTGACAGAGGGAAACACCATATATTTT. The encoded protein is CASSLALTEGNTIYF.